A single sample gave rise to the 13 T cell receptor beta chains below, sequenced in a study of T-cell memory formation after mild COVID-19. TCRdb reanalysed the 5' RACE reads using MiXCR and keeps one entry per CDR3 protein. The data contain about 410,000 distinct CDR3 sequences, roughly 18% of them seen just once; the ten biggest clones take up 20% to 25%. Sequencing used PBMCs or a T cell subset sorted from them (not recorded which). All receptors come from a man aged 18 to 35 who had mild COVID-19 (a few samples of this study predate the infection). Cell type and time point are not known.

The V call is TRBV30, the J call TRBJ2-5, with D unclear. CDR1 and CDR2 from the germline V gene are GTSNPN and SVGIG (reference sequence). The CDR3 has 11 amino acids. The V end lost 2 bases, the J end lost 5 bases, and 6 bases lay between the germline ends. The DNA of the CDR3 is TGTGCCTGGAGTACGGCGGAGACCCAGTACTTC. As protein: CAWSTAETQYF.

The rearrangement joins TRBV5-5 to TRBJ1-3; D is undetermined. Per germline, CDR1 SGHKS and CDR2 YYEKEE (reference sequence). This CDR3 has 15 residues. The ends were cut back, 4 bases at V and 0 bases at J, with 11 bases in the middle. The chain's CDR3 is CASSPFSSSGNTIYF. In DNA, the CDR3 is TGTGCCAGCAGCCCCTTCTCGAGCTCTGGAAACACCATATATTTT. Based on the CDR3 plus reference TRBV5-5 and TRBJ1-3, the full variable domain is DAGVTQSPTHLIKTRGQQVTLRCSPISGHKSVSWYQQVLGQGPQFIFQYYEKEERGRGNFPDRFSARQFPNYSSELNVNALLLGDSALYLCASSPFSSSGNTIYFGEGSWLTVV.

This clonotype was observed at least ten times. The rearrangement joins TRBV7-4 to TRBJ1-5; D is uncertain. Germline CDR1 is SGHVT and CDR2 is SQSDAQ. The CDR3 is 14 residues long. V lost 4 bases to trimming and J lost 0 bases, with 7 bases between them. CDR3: CASSSLDSNQPQHF. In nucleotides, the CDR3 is TGTGCCAGCAGCTCCCTCGATAGCAATCAGCCCCAGCATTTT.

CDR3 coding DNA: TGTGCCAGAAGCCCCCGGACAGGACTCTCTGGGGCCAACGTCCTGACTTTC. Its translation is CARSPRTGLSGANVLTF. This chain joins TRBV7-3 and TRBJ2-6; TRBD1 matches 7 bases. V lost 9 bases and J lost 0; bases outside the gene matches: 11. CDR1 is SGHTA, CDR2 FQGTGA, per germline. The CDR3 is 17 amino acids.

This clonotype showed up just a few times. The CDR3 here is CASSLGMAGDTQYF. CDR3 coding DNA: TGTGCCAGCAGCTTGGGGATGGCGGGAGATACGCAGTATTTT. This chain joins TRBV7-9 and TRBJ2-3; D may be TRBD2 (5 bases). Trimming pared 3 bases from V and 5 bases from J, leaving 12 bases between. This CDR3 has 14 amino acids. Germline lookup yields CDR1 SEHNR and CDR2 FQNEAQ (reference sequence).

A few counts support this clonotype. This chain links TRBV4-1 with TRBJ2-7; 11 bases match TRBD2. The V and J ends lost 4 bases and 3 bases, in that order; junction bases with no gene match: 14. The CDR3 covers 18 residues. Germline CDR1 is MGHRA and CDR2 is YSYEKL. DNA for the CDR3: TGCGCCAGCAGCCCCATAACAACTAGCGGGGGAAATGTCTACGAGCAGTACTTC. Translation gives CASSPITTSGGNVYEQYF.

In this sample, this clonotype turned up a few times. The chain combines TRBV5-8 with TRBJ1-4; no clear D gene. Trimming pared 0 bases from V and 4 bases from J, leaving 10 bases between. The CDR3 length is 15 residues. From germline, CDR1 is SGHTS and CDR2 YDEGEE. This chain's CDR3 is CASSLERDVNEKLFF. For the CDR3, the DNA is TGTGCCAGCAGCTTGGAAAGGGATGTTAATGAAAAACTGTTTTTT.

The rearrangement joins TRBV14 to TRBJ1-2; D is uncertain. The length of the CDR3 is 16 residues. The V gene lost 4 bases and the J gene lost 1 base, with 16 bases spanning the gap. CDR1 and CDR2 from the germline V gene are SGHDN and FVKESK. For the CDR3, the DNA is TGTGCCAGCAGCCCGACCCTGGACGGGATTAACTATGGCTACACCTTC. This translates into CASSPTLDGINYGYTF.

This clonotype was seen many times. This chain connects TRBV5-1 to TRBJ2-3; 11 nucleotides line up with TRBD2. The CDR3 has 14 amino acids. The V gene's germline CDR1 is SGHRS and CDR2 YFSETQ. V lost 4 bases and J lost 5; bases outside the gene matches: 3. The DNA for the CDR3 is TGCGCCAGCAGCCCCGGGACTAGCGGAGATACGCAGTATTTT. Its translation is CASSPGTSGDTQYF. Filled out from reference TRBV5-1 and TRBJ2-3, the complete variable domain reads KAGVTQTPRYLIKTRGQQVTLSCSPISGHRSVSWYQQTPGQGLQFLFEYFSETQRNKGNFPGRFSGRQFSNSRSEMNVSTLELGDSALYLCASSPGTSGDTQYFGPGTRLTVL.

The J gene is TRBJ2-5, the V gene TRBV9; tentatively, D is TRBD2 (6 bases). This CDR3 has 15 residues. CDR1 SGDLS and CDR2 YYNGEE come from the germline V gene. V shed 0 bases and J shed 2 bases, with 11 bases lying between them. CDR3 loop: CASSVVGGTQETQYF. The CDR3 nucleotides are TGTGCCAGCAGCGTAGTCGGTGGGACTCAAGAGACCCAGTACTTC.

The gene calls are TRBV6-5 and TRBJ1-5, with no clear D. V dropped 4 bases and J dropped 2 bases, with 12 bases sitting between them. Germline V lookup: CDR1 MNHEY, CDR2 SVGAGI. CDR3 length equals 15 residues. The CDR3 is CASSSGPTGNQPQHF. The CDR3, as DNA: TGTGCCAGCAGTTCCGGACCTACGGGCAATCAGCCCCAGCATTTT.

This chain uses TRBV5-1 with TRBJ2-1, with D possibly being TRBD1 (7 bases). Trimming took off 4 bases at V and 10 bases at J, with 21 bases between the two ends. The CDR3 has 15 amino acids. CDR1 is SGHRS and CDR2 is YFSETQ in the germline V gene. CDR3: CASSRGPGGNLEQFF. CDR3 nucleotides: TGCGCCAGCAGCCGGGGGCCAGGGGGGAATTTGGAGCAGTTCTTC.

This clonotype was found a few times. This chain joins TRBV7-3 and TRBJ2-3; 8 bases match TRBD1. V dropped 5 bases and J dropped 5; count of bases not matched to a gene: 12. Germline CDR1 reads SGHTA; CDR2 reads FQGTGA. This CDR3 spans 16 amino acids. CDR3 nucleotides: TGTGCCAGCAGCCACATCGGACAGGGTGAAGTAGATACGCAGTATTTT. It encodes CASSHIGQGEVDTQYF.